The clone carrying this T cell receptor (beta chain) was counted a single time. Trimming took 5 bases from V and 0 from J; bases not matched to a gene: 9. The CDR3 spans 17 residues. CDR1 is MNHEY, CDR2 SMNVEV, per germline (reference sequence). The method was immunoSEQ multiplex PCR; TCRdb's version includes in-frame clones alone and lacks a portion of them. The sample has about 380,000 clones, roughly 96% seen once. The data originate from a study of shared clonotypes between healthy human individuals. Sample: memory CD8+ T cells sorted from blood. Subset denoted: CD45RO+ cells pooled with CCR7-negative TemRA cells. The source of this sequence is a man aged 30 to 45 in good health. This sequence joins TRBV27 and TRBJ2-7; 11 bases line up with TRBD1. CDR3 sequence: CASSRTGGEGFSYEQYF. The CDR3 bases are TGTGCCAGCAGTAGGACAGGGGGCGAGGGATTCTCCTACGAGCAGTACTTC.